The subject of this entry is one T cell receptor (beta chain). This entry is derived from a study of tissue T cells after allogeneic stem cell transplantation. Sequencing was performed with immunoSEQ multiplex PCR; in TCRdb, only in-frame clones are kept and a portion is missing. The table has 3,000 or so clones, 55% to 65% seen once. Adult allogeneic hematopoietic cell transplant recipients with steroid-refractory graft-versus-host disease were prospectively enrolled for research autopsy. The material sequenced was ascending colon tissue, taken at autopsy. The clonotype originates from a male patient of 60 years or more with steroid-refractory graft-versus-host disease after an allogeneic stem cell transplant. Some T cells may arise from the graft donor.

The CDR3 nucleotides read TGTGCCAGCAGCCAAGATGGGGGATCAAACACTGAAGCTTTCTTT. Translating gives CASSQDGGSNTEAFF. V gene TRBV4-2 combines with J gene TRBJ1-1; tentatively, D is TRBD1 (5 bases). Germline CDR1 and CDR2: LGHNA and YNFKEQ. V was cut by 0 bases and J by 2 bases, with 10 bases left in between. The CDR3 loop spans 15 amino acids.